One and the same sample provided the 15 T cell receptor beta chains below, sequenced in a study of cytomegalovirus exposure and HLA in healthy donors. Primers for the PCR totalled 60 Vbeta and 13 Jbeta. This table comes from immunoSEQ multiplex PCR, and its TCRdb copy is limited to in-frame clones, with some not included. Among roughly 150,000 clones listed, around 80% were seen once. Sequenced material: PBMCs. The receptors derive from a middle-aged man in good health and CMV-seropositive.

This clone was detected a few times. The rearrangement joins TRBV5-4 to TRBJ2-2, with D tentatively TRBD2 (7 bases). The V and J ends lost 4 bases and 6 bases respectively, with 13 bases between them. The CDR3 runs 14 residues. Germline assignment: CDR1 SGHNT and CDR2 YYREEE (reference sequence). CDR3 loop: CASSPRGAPGELFF. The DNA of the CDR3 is TGTGCCAGCAGCCCTCGGGGGGCCCCCGGGGAGCTGTTTTTT.

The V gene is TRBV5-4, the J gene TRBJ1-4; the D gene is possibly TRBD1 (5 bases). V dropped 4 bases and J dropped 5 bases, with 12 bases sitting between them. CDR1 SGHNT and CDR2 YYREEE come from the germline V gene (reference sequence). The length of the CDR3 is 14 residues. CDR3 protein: CASSLGGENEKLFF. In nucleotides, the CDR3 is TGTGCCAGCAGCCTGGGGGGAGAGAATGAAAAACTGTTTTTT.

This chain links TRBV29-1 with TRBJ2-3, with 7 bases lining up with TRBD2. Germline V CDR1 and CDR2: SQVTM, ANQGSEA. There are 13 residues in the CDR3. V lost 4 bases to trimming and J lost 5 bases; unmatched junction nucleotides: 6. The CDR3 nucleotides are TGCAGCGTTGGGGCGGGAGAGCGAGATACGCAGTATTTT. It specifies CSVGAGERDTQYF.

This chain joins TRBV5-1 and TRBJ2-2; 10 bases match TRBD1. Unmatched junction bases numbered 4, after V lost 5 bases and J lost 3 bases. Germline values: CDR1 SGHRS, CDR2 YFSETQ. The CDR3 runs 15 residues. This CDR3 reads CASSPDRGYTGELFF. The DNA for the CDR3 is TGCGCCAGCAGTCCGGACAGGGGGTACACCGGGGAGCTGTTTTTT.

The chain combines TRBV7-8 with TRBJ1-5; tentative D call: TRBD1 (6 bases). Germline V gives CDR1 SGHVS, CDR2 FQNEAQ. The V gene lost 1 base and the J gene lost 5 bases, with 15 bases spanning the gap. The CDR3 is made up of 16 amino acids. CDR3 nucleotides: TGTGCCAGCAGCTTAGGGGGGCAGGTTTTGGATCAGCCCCAGCATTTT. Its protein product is CASSLGGQVLDQPQHF. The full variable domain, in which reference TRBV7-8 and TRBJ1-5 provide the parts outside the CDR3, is GAGVSQSPRYKVAKRGQDVALRCDPISGHVSLFWYQQALGQGPEFLTYFQNEAQLDKSGLPSDRFFAERPEGSVSTLKIQRTQQEDSAVYLCASSLGGQVLDQPQHFGDGTRLSIL.

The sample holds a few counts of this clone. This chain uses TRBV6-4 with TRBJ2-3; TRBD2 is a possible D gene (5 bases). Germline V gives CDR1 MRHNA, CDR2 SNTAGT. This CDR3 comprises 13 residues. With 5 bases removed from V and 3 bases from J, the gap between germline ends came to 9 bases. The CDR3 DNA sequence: TGTGCCAGCAGTCCCAGACTAACAGATACGCAGTATTTT. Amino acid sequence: CASSPRLTDTQYF.

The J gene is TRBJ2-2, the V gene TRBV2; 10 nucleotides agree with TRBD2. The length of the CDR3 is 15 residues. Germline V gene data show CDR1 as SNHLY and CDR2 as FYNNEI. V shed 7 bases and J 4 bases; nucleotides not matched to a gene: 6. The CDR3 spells CASTPSGSSTGELFF. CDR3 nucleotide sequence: TGTGCCAGCACCCCTAGCGGGAGCAGCACCGGGGAGCTGTTTTTT. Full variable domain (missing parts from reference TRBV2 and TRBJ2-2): EPEVTQTPSHQVTQMGQEVILRCVPISNHLYFYWYRQILGQKVEFLVSFYNNEISEKSEIFDDQFSVERPDGSNFTLKIRSTKLEDSAMYFCASTPSGSSTGELFFGEGSRLTVL.

The CDR3 sequence: CASSPSSGSAEQYF. CDR3 sequence (DNA): TGTGCCAGCAGCCCCTCTAGCGGGTCCGCCGAGCAGTACTTC. V is TRBV7-7 and J is TRBJ2-7; the match to TRBD2 covers 8 bases. The CDR3 runs 14 residues. After removal of 5 bases from V and 6 bases from J, the junction contained 9 bases not matched to a gene. CDR1 is SSHAT, CDR2 FNYEAQ, per germline (reference sequence).

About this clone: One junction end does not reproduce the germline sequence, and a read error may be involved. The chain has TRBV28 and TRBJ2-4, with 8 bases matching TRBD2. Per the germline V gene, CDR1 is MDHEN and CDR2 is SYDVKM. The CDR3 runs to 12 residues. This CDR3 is CASGLAKNSQYF. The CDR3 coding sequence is TGTGCCAGCGGACTAGCCAAAAACAGTCAGTACTTC.

CDR3 coding DNA: TGTGCCAGCAGAGTGACCGGGTATGGCTACACCTTC. It yields the protein CASRVTGYGYTF. V gene TRBV28 combines with J gene TRBJ1-2; D uncertain. Trimming removed 6 bases from V and 5 bases from J, with 10 bases in between. The CDR3 has 12 amino acids. Germline CDR1 is MDHEN and CDR2 is SYDVKM.

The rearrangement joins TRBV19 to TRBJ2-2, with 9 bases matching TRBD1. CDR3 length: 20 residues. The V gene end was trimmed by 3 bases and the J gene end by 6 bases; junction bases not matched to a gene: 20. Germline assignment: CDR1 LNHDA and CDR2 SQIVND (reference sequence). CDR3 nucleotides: TGTGCCAGTAGTATGCTAATCCCTAGCGCGGGACAGGGTCGTCCCGGGGAGCTGTTTTTT. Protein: CASSMLIPSAGQGRPGELFF.

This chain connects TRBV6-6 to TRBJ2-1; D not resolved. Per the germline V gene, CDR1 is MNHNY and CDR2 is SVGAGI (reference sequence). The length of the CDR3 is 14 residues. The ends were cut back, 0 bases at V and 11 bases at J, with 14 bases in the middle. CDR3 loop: CASSYSGGRGKQFF. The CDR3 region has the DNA TGTGCCAGCAGTTACTCAGGCGGCAGAGGTAAGCAGTTCTTC.

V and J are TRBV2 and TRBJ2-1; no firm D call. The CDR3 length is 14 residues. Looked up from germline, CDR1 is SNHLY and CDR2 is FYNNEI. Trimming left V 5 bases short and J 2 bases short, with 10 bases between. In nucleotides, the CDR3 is TGTGCCAGCAGTCCTACTTTTACCTACAATGAGCAGTTCTTC. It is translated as CASSPTFTYNEQFF.

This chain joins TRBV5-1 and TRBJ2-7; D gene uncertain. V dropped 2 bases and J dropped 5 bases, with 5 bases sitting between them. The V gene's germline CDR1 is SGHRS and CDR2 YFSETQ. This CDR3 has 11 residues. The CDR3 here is CASSFQDEQYF. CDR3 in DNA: TGCGCCAGCAGCTTCCAGGACGAGCAGTACTTC.

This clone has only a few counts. The CDR3 region is CASSAYRLQGNIQYF. The CDR3 DNA follows: TGTGCCAGCAGTGCTTACAGGCTCCAGGGGAACATTCAGTACTTC. This chain links TRBV6-5 with TRBJ2-4; maybe TRBD1 (6 bases). V dropped 5 bases and J dropped 7 bases, with 18 bases sitting between them. Germline-derived CDR1 and CDR2 are MNHEY and SVGAGI. This CDR3 spans 15 amino acids.